One and the same sample provided the 20 T cell receptor beta chains below, sequenced in a study of blood T cell repertoires in COVID-19. Assay used: immunoSEQ multiplex PCR; TCRdb lists only in-frame clones, some missing. The sample has tens of thousands of clones, about 92% seen once. The sample taken for sequencing was peripheral blood. The receptors derive from a human donor in a cohort sampled during active COVID-19.

Only one count was recorded for this clone. The CDR3 here is CASSFQGVGTDTQYF. The DNA of the CDR3 is TGTGCCAGCAGCTTCCAGGGCGTTGGCACAGATACGCAGTATTTT. V usage is TRBV7-3 and J usage is TRBJ2-3, with TRBD1 as a possible D gene (5 bases). Germline V gene lookup returns CDR1 SGHTA and CDR2 FQGTGA. The CDR3 totals 15 residues. V lost 3 bases and J 1 base, leaving 11 bases between the germline ends. The whole variable domain, filled in from reference TRBV7-3 and TRBJ2-3, reads GAGVSQTPSNKVTEKGKYVELRCDPISGHTALYWYRQSLGQGPEFLIYFQGTGAADDSGLPNDRFFAVRPEGSVSTLKIQRTERGDSAVYLCASSFQGVGTDTQYFGPGTRLTVL.

The chain combines TRBV24-1 with TRBJ2-3, with D maybe TRBD1 (6 bases). Trimming shortened V by 9 bases and J by 0 bases, and 12 bases separated the two germline ends. Germline V lookup: CDR1 KGHDR, CDR2 SFDVKD. The CDR3 spans 14 residues. For the CDR3, the DNA is TGTGCCACCCGGGGACACACTAGCACAGATACGCAGTATTTT. Its protein is CATRGHTSTDTQYF.

For the CDR3, the DNA is TGCAGTGCTAGTTCCCCGTTCAGTGGCGGGAGTTTCATCACAGATACGCAGTATTTT. It codes for CSASSPFSGGSFITDTQYF. The rearrangement joins TRBV20-1 to TRBJ2-3; 7 bases fit TRBD2. Losses at the gene ends were 3 bases for V and 2 bases for J; bases not matched to a gene: 20. CDR1 DFQATT and CDR2 SNEGSKA come from the germline V gene (reference sequence). The CDR3 is 19 residues long.

This clone is a singleton in its sample. V is TRBV18 and J is TRBJ2-1; TRBD1 might be the D (5 bases). The germline V gene has CDR1 KGHSH and CDR2 LQKENI. The length of the CDR3 is 16 residues. V was pared by 5 bases and J by 0 bases, with 14 bases between. The chain's CDR3 is CASSSTHRSSYNEQFF. The DNA for the CDR3 is TGTGCCAGCTCATCCACCCACAGGAGCTCCTACAATGAGCAGTTCTTC.

The chain has TRBV27 and TRBJ2-7; the match to TRBD2 covers 7 bases. After removal of 4 bases from V and 2 bases from J, the junction contained 5 bases not matched to a gene. The germline gives CDR1 MNHEY, CDR2 SMNVEV (reference sequence). The CDR3 loop spans 14 amino acids. The chain's CDR3 is CASSWASGPYEQYF. The CDR3 nucleotides read TGTGCCAGCAGTTGGGCTAGCGGCCCCTACGAGCAGTACTTC.

This clone has only one observation. V gene TRBV11-3 combines with J gene TRBJ2-1, with a weak D call TRBD2 (6 bases). Germline V lookup: CDR1 SGHNT, CDR2 YENEEA. The CDR3 sequence is 18 residues long. With 2 bases removed from V and 2 bases from J, the gap between germline ends came to 19 bases. The CDR3 region has the DNA TGTGCCAGCAGCTTATACGGTAGAGGGGCGGGGCCCTACAATGAGCAGTTCTTC. Translated: CASSLYGRGAGPYNEQFF.

In DNA, the CDR3 is TGCGCCAGCAGCCAAGATTCAGCCCGGACTAGCGGTAGGGTGACCCAGTACTTC. Protein sequence: CASSQDSARTSGRVTQYF. The genes are TRBV4-3 and TRBJ2-5; 10 bases fit TRBD2. V dropped 0 bases and J dropped 7; count of bases not matched to a gene: 14. There are 18 residues in the CDR3. Germline V gene lookup returns CDR1 LGHNA and CDR2 YSLEER.

This clone has just a few counts. V gene TRBV4-1 combines with J gene TRBJ2-7, with 9 nucleotides matching TRBD1. The CDR3 extends over 17 amino acids. Germline-derived CDR1 and CDR2 are MGHRA and YSYEKL. V was pared by 5 bases and J by 2 bases, with 13 bases of the junction left unmatched. CDR3 amino acids: CASSATSGTGTTYEQYF. The CDR3 DNA is TGCGCCAGCAGCGCAACATCCGGGACAGGGACCACCTACGAGCAGTACTTC.

The chain recombines TRBV4-1 with TRBJ2-5; 8 bases fit TRBD2. The CDR3 consists of 17 residues. V shed 1 base, J shed 4 bases, and the junction held 11 bases outside the gene matches. Germline CDR1 and CDR2: MGHRA and YSYEKL. The CDR3 nucleotides read TGCGCCAGCAGCCAAGGCCTCGGGAGGGCCCTCGCAGAGACCCAGTACTTC. Protein sequence: CASSQGLGRALAETQYF.

This rearrangement joins TRBV2 to TRBJ1-6; possible D gene TRBD1, 6 bases. Per germline, CDR1 SNHLY and CDR2 FYNNEI. Trimming shortened V by 2 bases and J by 10 bases, and 15 bases separated the two germline ends. The CDR3 contains 15 residues. CDR3 amino acids: CASSEFPGAGSPLHF. The CDR3, as DNA: TGTGCCAGCAGTGAATTCCCAGGGGCTGGATCACCCCTCCACTTT.

V is TRBV29-1 and J is TRBJ2-1; D is possibly TRBD2 (5 bases). Germline CDR1 and CDR2: SQVTM and ANQGSEA. This CDR3 is 12 amino acids long. V was cut by 0 bases and J by 9 bases, with 9 bases left in between. DNA of the CDR3: TGCAGCGTTGAAGATCAAGCGGCTGAGCAGTTCTTC. It specifies CSVEDQAAEQFF.

This chain links TRBV18 with TRBJ1-6; 7 bases align to TRBD1. CDR1 and CDR2 from the germline V gene are KGHSH and LQKENI. The CDR3 is 17 residues long. V shed 1 base and J 8 bases; nucleotides not matched to a gene: 11. The CDR3 protein is CASSPRGDRGFDSPLHF. For the CDR3, the DNA is TGTGCCAGCTCACCACGGGGGGACAGAGGGTTTGATTCACCCCTCCACTTT.

The sample holds one count of this clone. The chain has TRBV16 and TRBJ2-4; D is possibly TRBD1 (6 bases). This CDR3 contains 16 residues. The ends were cut back, 1 base at V and 0 bases at J, with 10 bases in the middle. The germline V gene has CDR1 KGHSY and CDR2 FQNENV. In nucleotides, the CDR3 is TGTGCCAGCAGCCAATTCAGGACAGAAGCCAAAAACATTCAGTACTTC. It encodes CASSQFRTEAKNIQYF.

V is TRBV7-9 and J is TRBJ2-5; D call uncertain. The CDR3 has 11 residues. The V and J ends lost 6 bases and 3 bases respectively, with 5 bases between them. The germline gives CDR1 SEHNR, CDR2 FQNEAQ (reference sequence). CDR3 region: CASSFKETQYF. In DNA form, the CDR3 reads TGTGCCAGCAGTTTTAAAGAGACCCAGTACTTC.

The J gene is TRBJ2-1, the V gene TRBV28; 8 positions agree with TRBD2. Germline V gene sequence: CDR1 MDHEN, CDR2 SYDVKM. The CDR3 totals 17 residues. V shed 7 bases and J 0 bases; nucleotides not matched to a gene: 11. For the CDR3, the DNA is TGTGCCAGCATGGGACTAGTCTACCTGAGCTCCTACAATGAGCAGTTCTTC. Amino acid sequence: CASMGLVYLSSYNEQFF.

This chain uses TRBV12-3 or TRBV12-4 with TRBJ2-5, with TRBD1 identical over 7 bases. This CDR3 has 13 residues. V lost 6 bases and J lost 2; bases outside the gene matches: 3. Written as DNA, the CDR3 is TGTGCCAGCAGCCGGGACAGACAAGAGACCCAGTACTTC. This encodes CASSRDRQETQYF.

The genes are TRBV3-1 (or the pseudogene TRBV3-2) and TRBJ2-5; a possible D gene is TRBD2 (6 bases). Looked up from germline, CDR1 is LGHDT and CDR2 is YNNKEL (reference sequence). Between the trimmed V and J ends, which lost 2 bases and 5 bases, there was a span of 9 bases. This CDR3 is 13 amino acids long. The CDR3, as DNA: TGTGCCAGCAGCCAACGCGGGGCGGAGACCCAGTACTTC. It encodes CASSQRGAETQYF.

CDR3 coding DNA: TGTGCCAGCAAGGTCCAAAGCGGCACAGATACGCAGTATTTT. Encoded protein: CASKVQSGTDTQYF. This chain links TRBV7-2 with TRBJ2-3; D is uncertain. V lost 7 bases and J 1 base, leaving 12 bases between the germline ends. In germline, CDR1 is SGHTA, CDR2 FQGNSA. There are 14 residues in the CDR3.

V usage is TRBV2 and J usage is TRBJ2-7, with D uncertain. CDR3 length: 14 amino acids. CDR1 and CDR2 (germline): SNHLY, FYNNEI. V was shortened by 2 bases and J by 3 bases, with 11 bases between the two germline ends. As DNA, the CDR3 is TGTGCCAGCAGTGAATCTACCGTCGACTACGAGCAGTACTTC. It codes for CASSESTVDYEQYF. Looking up the rest from reference TRBV2 and TRBJ2-7 gives the full variable domain: EPEVTQTPSHQVTQMGQEVILRCVPISNHLYFYWYRQILGQKVEFLVSFYNNEISEKSEIFDDQFSVERPDGSNFTLKIRSTKLEDSAMYFCASSESTVDYEQYFGPGTRLTVT.

This clone was detected once. V usage is TRBV4-2 and J usage is TRBJ2-2; D gene ambiguous. Trimming left V 2 bases short and J 5 bases short, with 9 bases between. The CDR3 extends over 14 amino acids. Germline V gene data show CDR1 as LGHNA and CDR2 as YNFKEQ. CDR3 residues: CASSQPGWTGELFF. CDR3 DNA: TGTGCCAGCAGCCAACCCGGGTGGACCGGGGAGCTGTTTTTT.